This T cell receptor beta chain emerged from a study of T cell repertoires and HLA-DP antigens (dated by TCRdb to the late 2010s). In terms of the full investigation: The study used an in vitro model of CD4+ T cell alloreactivity in which transduced HeLa cells presented allogeneic HLA-DP. Compared with self, one alloantigen differed at one amino acid in the peptide-binding groove and the other differed at fewer than 12, modelling structurally similar versus dissimilar alloantigens. The three donors, two male and one female, ranged from the 18-to-29 to the 60-to-69 age band. On average, about 220 ng of DNA went in for sorted CD137+CD4+ samples, versus 1,200 ng for pre-culture CD4+ samples. Overall study outcomes, separate from this receptor: Clones undetected before culture had an average cumulative frequency of 36.3% against one allele and under 60% against the other. Clonality of sorted CD137+ cells was similar against both alloantigens (around 0.4) and much higher than in pre-culture samples (approximately 0.04). Limitations were identified as the inclusion of only three donors, the use of a non-physiological HeLa antigen-presenting system, and the use of total CD4+ responder cells. Naive and memory CD4+ repertoires were not analysed separately.

V is trimmed back by 5 bases and J by 7 bases, and the junction contains 14 bases that no gene match accounts for. The CDR3, from cysteine to phenylalanine, totals 16 residues. The sequence is cut down to CDR3 DNA, 48 bases in frame from base 1. The germline V gene (reference sequence) specifies LNHDA as CDR1 and SQIVND as CDR2. Untouched CD4+ T cells were isolated from Ficoll-separated PBMC by magnetic bead negative selection, reaching an average purity of roughly 98%. Untouched CD4+ T cells were isolated with magnetic beads from Ficoll-separated PBMC, and a purity of 95% to 98% was reached with negligible CD8+ contamination. Peripheral blood mononuclear cells came from the buffy coats of a few healthy blood donors, who served as the study's donors. CMV seronegative status was shared by all three donors. The DNeasy Blood & Tissue Kit was used to extract genomic DNA. TCRB sequencing was performed on genomic DNA from sorted CD137+CD4+ cells and pre-culture CD4+ baseline samples from each subject.

This clone was detected once. It lacks a known antigen. Per-base qualities were not stored, and no clone one base away is much larger. TCRB CDR3 regions were amplified with the immunoSEQ multiplex PCR using forward primers for 54 TRBV segments and reverse primers for 13 TRBJ segments. Pre-culture CD4+ samples were sequenced at deep resolution, targeting 210,000 or so T cell genomes. Amplicons were sequenced on an Illumina HiSeq System, producing 87 bp reads covering the CDR3. The paper's data handling went like this. PCR and sequencing errors in the reads were corrected, and CDR3 regions were defined by aligning to IMGT reference sequences. Template and unique rearrangement counts were estimated using synthetic template pools. Clonality was computed as 1 minus Pielou's evenness. Richness was estimated with the Daley-Smith estimator. Repertoire overlap was measured with Morisita's index. Clones found in cultured samples but undetected in the pre-culture repertoire of the corresponding donor were defined as low-abundance clones. TCRdb took over this immuneACCESS table, retaining in-frame rearrangements with V and J assigned. Such tables are incomplete; in checked studies, under half of the missing clones stem from an unresolved V gene, and the remainder is unexplained. The V and J calls and the clone size are those of that table, but D and trimming were determined from the DNA. For this sample there are approximately 90,000 clones; around 86% appear just once. The ten top clones hold around 1.7% of the sample.

The sequenced sample was CD4+ T cells from PBMCs. This sequence was found in a man over 45 in good health and CMV-seronegative. The sequence links TRBV19 to TRBJ1-5, with 7 junctional bases fitting TRBD1. The DNA sequence reads TGTGCCAGTAGTTCCAGGGGCCAACAGGGGTTCCAGCCCCAGCATTTT. Its protein product is CASSSRGQQGFQPQHF.